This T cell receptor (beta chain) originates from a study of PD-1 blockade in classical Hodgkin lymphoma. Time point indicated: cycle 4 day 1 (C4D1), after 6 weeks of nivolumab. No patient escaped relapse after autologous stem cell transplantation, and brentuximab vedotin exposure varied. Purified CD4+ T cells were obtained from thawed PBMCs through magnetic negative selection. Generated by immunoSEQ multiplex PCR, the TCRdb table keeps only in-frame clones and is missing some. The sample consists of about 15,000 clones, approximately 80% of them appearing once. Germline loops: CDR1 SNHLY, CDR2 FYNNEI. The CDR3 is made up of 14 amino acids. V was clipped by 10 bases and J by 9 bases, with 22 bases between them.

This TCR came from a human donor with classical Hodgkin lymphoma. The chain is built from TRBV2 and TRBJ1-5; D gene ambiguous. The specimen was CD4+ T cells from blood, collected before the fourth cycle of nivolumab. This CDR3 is CATPSWELRWPQHF. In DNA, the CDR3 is TGTGCCACCCCCTCGTGGGAACTTCGGTGGCCCCAGCATTTT.